Below are 7 T cell receptor beta chains sequenced from a single sample in a study of beta chain features in type 1 diabetes. Findings of the study overall: All four CD4+ subsets from Type 1 diabetes patients carried moderately but significantly shorter TCRB CDR3s.

No antigen is known for these receptors. Reverse transcription of all isolated RNA meant that expressed TCRB transcripts were sequenced. TCRdb's table, derived via immunoSEQ multiplex PCR, lists solely in-frame clones and lacks some. Of about 150,000 clones in the sample, over 6% were seen once. The source material was central memory CD4+ T cells from blood. The receptors were gathered from a man aged 18 to 35 with type 1 diabetes.

The table lists this clone with a few counts. The rearrangement joins TRBV9 to TRBJ2-3, with D perhaps matching TRBD2 (5 bases). CDR1 is SGDLS and CDR2 is YYNGEE in the germline V gene. The V end lost 0 bases, the J end lost 3 bases, and 8 bases lay between the germline ends. The CDR3 loop spans 14 amino acids. CDR3 bases: TGTGCCAGCAGCGTAGTTAGCGCAACAGATACGCAGTATTTT. Its translation: CASSVVSATDTQYF.

This clone was seen only a few times. V is TRBV2 and J is TRBJ2-5, with 10 bases that match TRBD2. The CDR3 loop spans 15 amino acids. CDR1 SNHLY and CDR2 FYNNEI come from the germline V gene. V shed 7 bases, J shed 4 bases, and the junction held 9 bases outside the gene matches. The CDR3 loop reads CASMVEVAGGETQYF. The CDR3 DNA is TGTGCCAGCATGGTAGAGGTAGCGGGAGGAGAGACCCAGTACTTC.

This clone was seen many times. The CDR3 sequence is CASSQDFTDTQYF. CDR3 in DNA: TGCGCCAGCAGCCAAGACTTCACAGATACGCAGTATTTT. The V and J genes are TRBV4-3 and TRBJ2-3; D is ambiguous. Trimming shortened V by 0 bases and J by 2 bases, and 3 bases separated the two germline ends. CDR1 and CDR2 from the germline V gene are LGHNA and YSLEER. CDR3 size: 13 residues.

This clone was seen a few times. The chain is built from TRBV19 and TRBJ1-1, with 9 bases aligning to TRBD1. The V and J ends lost 7 bases and 3 bases, in that order; junction bases with no gene match: 18. CDR1 and CDR2 from the germline V gene are LNHDA and SQIVND (reference sequence). This CDR3 comprises 18 residues. The CDR3 is CASTSPEGDRVSDTEAFF. CDR3 nucleotide sequence: TGTGCCAGTACCTCACCGGAGGGGGACAGGGTGTCGGACACTGAAGCTTTCTTT. The entire variable domain, with the rest obtained from reference TRBV19 and TRBJ1-1, is as follows: DGGITQSPKYLFRKEGQNVTLSCEQNLNHDAMYWYRQDPGQGLRLIYYSQIVNDFQKGDIAEGYSVSREKKESFPLTVTSAQKNPTAFYLCASTSPEGDRVSDTEAFFGQGTRLTVV.

As to this clone: The same CDR3 can be traced to other DNA sequences in this sample. In DNA, the CDR3 is TGTGCCAGCAGTCCATGGGACAGGGCAAATGAAAAACTGTTTTTT. Protein product: CASSPWDRANEKLFF. The chain combines TRBV28 with TRBJ1-4, with 9 nucleotides matching TRBD1. V dropped 5 bases and J dropped 5; count of bases not matched to a gene: 6. The CDR3 is 15 amino acids. In germline, CDR1 is MDHEN, CDR2 SYDVKM.

The sample holds a few counts of this clone. V gene TRBV11-2 combines with J gene TRBJ2-6; TRBD1 is a possible D gene (6 bases). Germline CDR1 and CDR2: SGHAT and FQNNGV. The length of the CDR3 is 16 residues. V was trimmed by 3 bases and J by 0 bases, leaving 9 bases between them. The CDR3 DNA follows: TGTGCCAGCAGCTTTGACAGGACCTCTGGGGCCAACGTCCTGACTTTC. It is translated as CASSFDRTSGANVLTF.

The genes are TRBV30 and TRBJ1-2, with unresolved D. The length of the CDR3 is 11 residues. Trimming shortened V by 8 bases and J by 6 bases, and 13 bases separated the two germline ends. Germline CDR1 and CDR2: GTSNPN and SVGIG (reference sequence). The CDR3 DNA is TGTGCCCGACGGGGAGCTAATGGCTACACCTTC. Translated: CARRGANGYTF.